The source of this T cell receptor beta chain is a study of CD8 T cells in Susac syndrome. With random hexamers, about 0.5 to 1 ug RNA was reverse transcribed. One entry per CDR3 protein, called by TCRdb with MiXCR from the immunoSEQ multiplex PCR reads. The sample lists about 180,000 distinct CDR3 sequences, roughly 94% seen once, with more than 0.08% in the top ten. V was trimmed by 6 bases and J by 3 bases, leaving 8 bases between them. The CDR3 is 12 amino acids. Germline CDR1 is SEHNR and CDR2 is FQNEAQ (reference sequence). The diagnostic criteria for definite or probable disease, as recently defined, were met by the patients with Susac syndrome.

V usage is TRBV7-9 and J usage is TRBJ1-1; unclear D gene. The sequenced sample was CD4+ T cells from PBMCs. The clonotype was recovered from a human donor with Susac syndrome. CDR3 protein: CASSPQDTEAFF. The CDR3 coding sequence is TGTGCCAGCAGTCCGCAGGACACTGAAGCTTTCTTT.